These 5 T cell receptor beta chains were sequenced from one sample in a study of T cells in Graves' hyperthyroidism and ophthalmopathy. RNA transcripts gave rise to amplified TCR beta CDR3 regions. Initially, a first-round RT-PCR of the TCR CDR3 employed the HTBI primer set. TCRdb independently ran MiXCR on the multiplex PCR reads; one entry per CDR3 protein. The sample lists almost 600,000 distinct CDR3 sequences, 46% occurring once. Material for sequencing was peripheral blood or thyroid tissue (not recorded which). The receptors stem from a woman under 30 with Graves' hyperthyroidism.

This chain links TRBV7-3 with TRBJ1-4; 9 bases agree with TRBD1. CDR1 is SGHTA and CDR2 is FQGTGA in the germline V gene. This CDR3 has 15 amino acids. The junction had 11 bases not matched to a gene; V was cut back by 5 bases and J by 10 bases. Here the CDR3 reads CASSRSRDRVVKLFF. As DNA, the CDR3 is TGTGCCAGCAGCCGAAGCCGGGACAGGGTGGTAAAACTGTTTTTT.

There are many counts of this clonotype. The rearrangement uses TRBV14 and TRBJ2-7, with TRBD2 as a possible D gene (5 bases). Germline CDR1 reads SGHDN; CDR2 reads FVKESK. V lost 3 bases, J lost 3 bases, and 18 bases lay in between. The CDR3 runs to 16 residues. CDR3 amino acids: CASSHREGLVFYEQYF. As DNA, the CDR3 is TGTGCCAGCAGCCACCGAGAGGGTTTAGTATTCTACGAGCAGTACTTC.

The table lists this clonotype with many counts. The chain joins TRBV20-1 to TRBJ1-5; no clear D. The germline CDR1 and CDR2 sequences are DFQATT and SNEGSKA (reference sequence). This CDR3 spans 13 amino acids. V lost 3 bases and J 0 bases, leaving 6 bases between the germline ends. As DNA, the CDR3 is TGCAGTGCTAGGGTGTATAGCAATCAGCCCCAGCATTTT. It codes for CSARVYSNQPQHF.

This clonotype came up many times. V usage is TRBV20-1 and J usage is TRBJ1-2; D is unclear. This CDR3 has 12 amino acids. Looked up from germline, CDR1 is DFQATT and CDR2 is SNEGSKA (reference sequence). CDR3 sequence reads: CSRRTRSYGYTF. The CDR3 region has the DNA TGCAGCAGACGGACCCGGAGCTATGGCTACACCTTC.

This clonotype was counted a few times. V is TRBV20-1 and J is TRBJ2-7; 9 bases are a match to TRBD2. The CDR3 loop spans 17 amino acids. V shed 0 bases, J shed 4 bases, and the junction held 13 bases outside the gene matches. CDR1 and CDR2 from the germline V gene are DFQATT and SNEGSKA (reference sequence). As DNA, the CDR3 is TGCAGTGCTAGAGATGTGGTTACTAGCGGGTTCCCATACGAGCAGTACTTC. It codes for CSARDVVTSGFPYEQYF.